Shown below are 20 T cell receptor beta chains from a single sample sequenced in a study of shared clonotypes between healthy human individuals. Profiling relied on immunoSEQ multiplex PCR, and the TCRdb table lists in-frame clones only, not all of them. The sample has approximately 530,000 clones, around 96% seen once. Sequencing was performed on naive CD4+ T cells sorted from blood. Subset noted: CD45RA+ positively selected. Receptors originate from a woman aged 30 to 39 in good health.

The chain carries TRBV12-2 and TRBJ2-5. TRBV12-2 is recorded as a pseudogene. This CDR3 contains 12 residues. The CDR3 DNA is TGTGCAAGTATTTACTCAGAAGAGACCCAGTACTTC. Protein sequence: CASIYSEETQYF.

The CDR3 is CASSQVIGRPFEQYF. The CDR3 DNA is TGCGCCAGCAGCCAAGTGATTGGGAGACCGTTCGAGCAGTACTTC. The chain employs TRBV4-1 and TRBJ2-7; the D gene is possibly TRBD2 (5 bases). V lost 1 base to trimming and J lost 6 bases, with 16 bases between them. There are 15 residues in the CDR3. Per the germline V gene, CDR1 is MGHRA and CDR2 is YSYEKL.

The rearrangement uses TRBV6-6 and TRBJ2-1; D may be TRBD2 (6 bases). The germline gives CDR1 MNHNY, CDR2 SVGAGI (reference sequence). Trimming removed 6 bases from V and 7 bases from J, with 10 bases in between. The CDR3 contains 12 residues. CDR3 sequence reads: CASRPSGNEQFF. CDR3 sequence (DNA): TGTGCCAGCAGACCAAGCGGGAATGAGCAGTTCTTC.

The chain combines TRBV18 with TRBJ2-5, with 7 bases aligning to TRBD1. The CDR3 contains 15 residues. CDR1 is KGHSH and CDR2 is LQKENI in the germline V gene. V trimming: 4 bases; J trimming: 0 bases; junction bases outside the gene matches: 5. Here the CDR3 reads CASSRDSHNQETQYF. The CDR3 DNA follows: TGTGCCAGCTCACGGGACAGTCATAACCAAGAGACCCAGTACTTC.

This clone was counted a single time. As DNA, the CDR3 is TGTGCCAGCAGCGCCCGGACAGGGTACAACGAGCAGTACTTC. It specifies CASSARTGYNEQYF. The gene calls are TRBV2 and TRBJ2-7; 8 bases line up with TRBD1. Germline V CDR1 and CDR2: SNHLY, FYNNEI. V was pared by 6 bases and J by 5 bases, with 9 bases of the junction left unmatched. This CDR3 contains 14 residues.

The chain carries TRBV4-1 and TRBJ1-5; 10 nucleotides align to TRBD1. J lost 6 bases, V lost 5 bases, and 13 bases had no gene match. The CDR3 is made up of 17 amino acids. The germline gives CDR1 MGHRA, CDR2 YSYEKL. CDR3 nucleotide sequence: TGCGCCAGCAGCTACATAGCCGGGACAGGGGTAGGTCAGCCCCAGCATTTT. It is translated as CASSYIAGTGVGQPQHF.

This chain connects TRBV29-1 to TRBJ2-7, with a weak D call TRBD1 (6 bases). The CDR3 is 15 amino acids. From germline, CDR1 is SQVTM and CDR2 ANQGSEA. Trimming stripped 4 bases from V and 4 bases from J, with 20 bases between. Written as DNA, the CDR3 is TGCAGCGTTGGGACAGAAAAAAGGAGAGGGTACGAGCAGTACTTC. It specifies CSVGTEKRRGYEQYF.

This chain joins TRBV7-2 and TRBJ2-7, with D unresolved. The CDR3 has 11 residues. The V end was cut by 6 bases, the J end by 4 bases, with 7 bases between. Germline assignment: CDR1 SGHTA and CDR2 FQGNSA. The CDR3 DNA follows: TGTGCCAGCAGTACAAATTACGAGCAGTACTTC. This encodes CASSTNYEQYF.

The genes are TRBV15 and TRBJ1-1, with a possible D match to TRBD1 (5 bases). The CDR3 is 13 amino acids. CDR1 LNHNV and CDR2 YYDKDF come from the germline V gene (reference sequence). V was shortened by 2 bases and J by 6 bases, with 10 bases between the two germline ends. The CDR3 DNA is TGTGCCACCAGCAGACCATCAGGGTCTGAAGCTTTCTTT. This codes for CATSRPSGSEAFF.

CDR3 sequence: CASSLRGGQGAWEQYF. The CDR3 coding sequence is TGTGCCAGCAGTTTAAGGGGGGGACAGGGGGCCTGGGAGCAGTACTTC. The J gene is TRBJ2-7, the V gene TRBV27; 12 bases line up with TRBD1. This CDR3 is built from 16 residues. Looked up from germline, CDR1 is MNHEY and CDR2 is SMNVEV (reference sequence). The V segment lost 2 bases and the J segment 7 bases; nucleotides outside the gene matches: 9.

The chain couples TRBV5-6 to TRBJ2-4, with 11 bases identical to TRBD2. This CDR3 has 16 amino acids. V dropped 4 bases and J dropped 8; count of bases not matched to a gene: 11. Germline CDR1 reads SGHDT; CDR2 reads YYEEEE. The CDR3 bases are TGTGCCAGCAGCCGGGGACTAGCGGAGTGGGGGTACATTCAGTACTTC. This gives the protein CASSRGLAEWGYIQYF.

This clone was counted a single time. The chain combines TRBV10-3 with TRBJ2-5; 7 nucleotides line up with TRBD1. V trimming: 10 bases; J trimming: 1 base; junction bases outside the gene matches: 3. Germline CDR1 reads ENHRY; CDR2 reads SYGVKD. This CDR3 has 12 amino acids. As DNA, the CDR3 is TGTGCCACCGCAGGGGGCCAAGAGACCCAGTACTTC. The encoded protein is CATAGGQETQYF.

This chain connects TRBV7-9 to TRBJ2-1, with 8 nucleotides matching TRBD2. Germline V CDR1 and CDR2: SEHNR, FQNEAQ (reference sequence). CDR3 length equals 13 residues. The V segment lost 3 bases and the J segment 10 bases; nucleotides outside the gene matches: 5. The CDR3 DNA sequence: TGTGCCAGCAGCTTTACCTTAGCGGGAGAGCAGTTCTTC. This encodes CASSFTLAGEQFF.

This clone has only a few counts. The chain is built from TRBV5-4 and TRBJ1-4, with TRBD1 matching 10 bases. The CDR3 extends over 14 amino acids. The V and J ends lost 4 bases and 8 bases, in that order; junction bases with no gene match: 5. Looked up from germline, CDR1 is SGHNT and CDR2 is YYREEE (reference sequence). This CDR3 is CASSRDRGREKLFF. The DNA for the CDR3 is TGTGCCAGCAGCCGGGACAGGGGTAGGGAAAAACTGTTTTTT.

The chain is built from TRBV12-5 and TRBJ2-2; 7 nucleotides align to TRBD1. CDR1 is LGHNT and CDR2 is FRNRAP in the germline V gene. Trimming cost V 2 bases and J 0 bases; bases outside gene matches: 3. This CDR3 has 16 amino acids. The DNA for the CDR3 is TGTGCTAGTGGTTTGAGCCAGGGGGCGAACACCGGGGAGCTGTTTTTT. Amino acid sequence: CASGLSQGANTGELFF.

V gene TRBV6-5 combines with J gene TRBJ1-1; 8 nucleotides match TRBD1. Trimming took 0 bases from V and 4 from J; bases not matched to a gene: 4. Germline V lookup: CDR1 MNHEY, CDR2 SVGAGI. The CDR3 is made up of 15 amino acids. The CDR3 loop reads CASSYSVDRGTEAFF. CDR3 nucleotides: TGTGCCAGCAGTTACTCCGTTGACAGGGGCACTGAAGCTTTCTTT.

This rearrangement joins TRBV5-5 to TRBJ2-5; D is possibly TRBD2 (6 bases). V was trimmed by 4 bases and J by 5 bases, leaving 18 bases between them. The germline V gene encodes CDR1 SGHKS and CDR2 YYEKEE (reference sequence). This CDR3 comprises 15 residues. CDR3 DNA: TGTGCCAGCAGCCCGGGAGATACCTCTGAGGAGACCCAGTACTTC. Protein sequence: CASSPGDTSEETQYF.

V gene TRBV29-1 combines with J gene TRBJ1-3, with 9 bases identical to TRBD1. J was trimmed by 3 bases and V by 0 bases; bases with no gene match: 3. CDR3 length: 15 amino acids. CDR1 is SQVTM and CDR2 is ANQGSEA in the germline V gene. This CDR3 reads CSVEEHRGLGNTIYF. The CDR3 DNA reads TGCAGCGTTGAAGAGCACAGGGGGCTTGGAAACACCATATATTTT.

The V and J genes are TRBV7-2 and TRBJ2-2; the match to TRBD2 covers 11 bases. The ends lost 2 bases at V and 8 bases at J; junction bases unmatched: 7. This CDR3 region has 16 residues. Per the germline V gene, CDR1 is SGHTA and CDR2 is FQGNSA. The CDR3 is CASSLLAGGLLGELFF. DNA of the CDR3: TGTGCCAGCAGCTTACTAGCGGGAGGTCTATTGGGGGAGCTGTTTTTT. Full variable domain (remainder filled in from reference TRBV7-2 and TRBJ2-2): GAGVSQSPSNKVTEKGKDVELRCDPISGHTALYWYRQSLGQGLEFLIYFQGNSAPDKSGLPSDRFSAERTGGSVSTLTIQRTQQEDSAVYLCASSLLAGGLLGELFFGEGSRLTVL.

The chain recombines TRBV5-8 with TRBJ1-5; TRBD1 aligns across 7 bases. The CDR3 sequence is 14 residues long. Germline V gene lookup returns CDR1 SGHTS and CDR2 YDEGEE. The V segment lost 0 bases and the J segment 4 bases; nucleotides outside the gene matches: 1. The CDR3 nucleotides read TGTGCCAGCAGCTTGGCAGGGGGGAATCAGCCCCAGCATTTT. This gives the protein CASSLAGGNQPQHF.